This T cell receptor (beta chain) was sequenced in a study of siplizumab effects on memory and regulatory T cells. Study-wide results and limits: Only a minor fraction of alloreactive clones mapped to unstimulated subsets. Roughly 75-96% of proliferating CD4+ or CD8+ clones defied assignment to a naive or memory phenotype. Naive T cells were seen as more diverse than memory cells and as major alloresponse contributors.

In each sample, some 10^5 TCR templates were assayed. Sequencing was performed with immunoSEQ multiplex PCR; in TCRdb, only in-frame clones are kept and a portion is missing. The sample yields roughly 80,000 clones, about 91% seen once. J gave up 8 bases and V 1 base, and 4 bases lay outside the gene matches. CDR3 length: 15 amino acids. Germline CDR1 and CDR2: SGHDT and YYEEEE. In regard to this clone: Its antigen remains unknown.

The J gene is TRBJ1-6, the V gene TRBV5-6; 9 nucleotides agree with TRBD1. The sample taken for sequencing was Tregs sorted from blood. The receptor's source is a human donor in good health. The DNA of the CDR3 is TGTGCCAGCAGCTTGTCGGACAGGGGTCATTCACCCCTCCACTTT. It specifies CASSLSDRGHSPLHF.